Shown below are 3 T cell receptor beta chains from a single sample sequenced in a study of blood T cell repertoires in COVID-19. Measured with immunoSEQ multiplex PCR; TCRdb has only the in-frame clones, and not every one. The sample contains 200,000 to 300,000 clones, about 90% of which appear only once. The sample taken for sequencing was peripheral blood. These receptors originate from a woman between 35 and 50 years old who had recovered from COVID-19.

This chain uses TRBV18 with TRBJ1-4; 10 bases agree with TRBD1. CDR1 and CDR2 from the germline V gene are KGHSH and LQKENI. This CDR3 contains 19 residues. V shed 1 base and J 3 bases; nucleotides not matched to a gene: 11. The CDR3 DNA reads TGTGCCAGCTCACCACGTACCGGGACAGGGGTATCGTCTAATGAAAAACTGTTTTTT. Protein: CASSPRTGTGVSSNEKLFF.

J is TRBJ2-7 and V is TRBV21-1; the DNA was not compared with TRBD1, the D call given in the table. TRBV21-1 is annotated as a pseudogene. The CDR3 is 19 amino acids. The DNA for the CDR3 is TGTGCCAGCAGCAAAGACCCCTCCCCCCGGGACAGCCCCTCCTACGAGCAGTACTTC. This sequence encodes CASSKDPSPRDSPSYEQYF.

The chain links TRBV7-2 to TRBJ2-1, with 13 bases that match TRBD2. Trimming removed 1 base from V and 10 bases from J; junction bases left unmatched: 4. CDR1 SGHTA and CDR2 FQGNSA come from the germline V gene. The CDR3 has 15 amino acids. Here the CDR3 reads CASSLGVGLAGEQFF. The CDR3, as DNA: TGTGCCAGCAGCTTAGGGGTGGGACTAGCGGGGGAGCAGTTCTTC. The variable domain in full, with the rest retrieved from reference TRBV7-2 and TRBJ2-1, is GAGVSQSPSNKVTEKGKDVELRCDPISGHTALYWYRQSLGQGLEFLIYFQGNSAPDKSGLPSDRFSAERTGGSVSTLTIQRTQQEDSAVYLCASSLGVGLAGEQFFGPGTRLTVL.